A selection of T cell receptor beta chains follows, all from one sample in a study of cytomegalovirus exposure and HLA in healthy donors. Clones were sequenced by immunoSEQ multiplex PCR, and TCRdb holds only the in-frame ones, with some missing. Among around 49,000 clones listed, about 78% were seen once. Sequencing input: PBMCs. Source of these receptors: a man under 40 in good health and CMV-seropositive. CDR3s include the opening cysteine and the closing phenylalanine or tryptophan. Fields, in order: clone size, D gene, V gene, J gene, CDR3 protein, CDR3 DNA. D genes are given only for firm matches. Only part of the rows carry a size: once, few, many, or a class if the clone is expanded.

NA	NA	TRBV5-6	TRBJ2-3	CASSRGEGTDTQYF	TGTGCCAGCAGCCGCGGGGAGGGCACAGATACGCAGTATTTT
medium-sized	TRBD1	TRBV6-5	TRBJ2-7	CASTGQPSYEQYF	TGTGCCAGCACGGGACAGCCTTCCTACGAGCAGTACTTC
NA	NA	TRBV20-1	TRBJ1-1	CSAFRQTEAFF	TGCAGTGCTTTCCGACAAACCGAAGCTTTCTTT
few	NA	TRBV4-1	TRBJ2-6	CASSHRDTGSSGANVLTF	TGCGCCAGCAGCCACCGGGACACGGGATCCTCTGGGGCCAACGTCCTGACTTTC
few	NA	TRBV6-5	TRBJ1-1	CASSDRLGAFF	TGTGCCAGCAGTGATCGACTCGGGGCTTTCTTT
NA	NA	TRBV7-6	TRBJ2-7	CASSTGGGKGEQYF	TGTGCCAGCAGCACAGGAGGGGGCAAGGGCGAGCAGTACTTC
NA	NA	TRBV5-6	TRBJ2-3	CASSPTGISTDTQYF	TGTGCCAGCAGCCCAACAGGGATTAGCACAGATACGCAGTATTTT
NA	NA	TRBV11-3	TRBJ1-1	CASSLGQYTEAFF	TGTGCCAGCAGCTTAGGTCAGTACACTGAAGCTTTCTTT
NA	NA	TRBV5-1	TRBJ1-2	CAGSPGRGSYGYTF	TGCGCCGGCAGCCCGGGCAGGGGAAGCTATGGCTACACCTTC
NA	NA	TRBV5-5	TRBJ2-5	CASSSPLSETQYF	TGTGCCAGCAGCTCTCCCCTCAGTGAGACCCAGTACTTC
NA	TRBD1	TRBV18	TRBJ1-1	CASSLSRDRGYTEAFF	TGTGCCAGCTCACTTTCCCGGGACAGGGGCTATACGGAAGCTTTCTTT
NA	NA	TRBV7-9	TRBJ2-7	CASSSRSYEQYF	TGTGCCAGCAGCTCTAGGTCCTACGAGCAGTACTTC
NA	TRBD2	TRBV6-1	TRBJ2-7	CASSDGGGSRYEQYF	TGTGCCAGCAGTGATGGCGGGGGGTCGCGATACGAGCAGTACTTC
few	TRBD1	TRBV6-1	TRBJ2-7	CASSSRQGSYEQYF	TGTGCCAGCAGTTCTAGACAGGGCTCCTACGAGCAGTACTTC
NA	TRBD1	TRBV10-3	TRBJ1-2	CAILTGLADGDGYTF	TGTGCCATATTGACAGGGTTAGCAGATGGGGATGGCTACACCTTC
NA	NA	TRBV6-5	TRBJ1-2	CANQIWGHDGYTF	TGTGCCAACCAGATCTGGGGGCATGATGGCTACACCTTC
NA	NA	TRBV28	TRBJ1-1	CASSLPVKDREAFF	TGTGCCAGCAGTTTACCGGTTAAAGACCGGGAGGCTTTCTTT
NA	NA	TRBV7-8	TRBJ2-3	CASSLAGWRADTQYF	TGTGCCAGCAGCTTAGCGGGGTGGAGGGCAGATACGCAGTATTTT
NA	NA	TRBV5-1	TRBJ1-2	CASSPGGSYGYTF	TGCGCCAGCAGCCCGGGGGGGAGCTATGGCTACACCTTC
NA	TRBD1	TRBV11-2	TRBJ1-2	CASSPIRTGSKARDGYTF	TGTGCCAGCAGCCCGATCCGGACAGGCTCTAAGGCCAGGGATGGCTACACCTTC
NA	TRBD1	TRBV6-1	TRBJ1-1	CASSVAGTGRTEAFF	TGTGCCAGCAGTGTGGCCGGGACAGGGCGCACTGAAGCTTTCTTT
NA	NA	TRBV27	TRBJ1-2	CASSLGQGGHFWKDYTF	TGTGCCAGCAGTTTAGGTCAGGGAGGGCATTTTTGGAAAGACTACACCTTC
NA	NA	TRBV5-1	TRBJ1-5	CASSLAGGAGQPQHF	TGCGCCAGCAGCTTGGCCGGGGGGGCCGGACAGCCCCAGCATTTT
NA	NA	TRBV7-2	TRBJ2-2	CASSPDPGGGGKSGELFF	TGTGCCAGCAGCCCAGACCCGGGCGGGGGCGGAAAATCCGGGGAGCTGTTTTTT
few	NA	TRBV5-6	TRBJ1-2	CASSSARGLGNYGYTF	TGTGCCAGCAGTAGTGCCAGGGGTTTAGGTAACTATGGCTACACCTTC
NA	NA	TRBV5-6	TRBJ2-3	CASSSSDTQYF	TGTGCCAGCAGCTCCTCAGATACGCAGTATTTT
once	NA	TRBV7-3	TRBJ2-3	CASSLSYTGEADTQYF	TGTGCCAGCAGCTTATCCTATACGGGAGAGGCAGATACGCAGTATTTT
once	NA	TRBV5-1	TRBJ2-5	CASSLRQETQYF	TGCGCCAGCAGCTTGCGGCAAGAGACCCAGTACTTC
NA	TRBD1	TRBV4-2	TRBJ2-7	CASSQGVQGARYEQYF	TGTGCCAGCAGCCAAGGTGTACAGGGGGCGAGGTACGAGCAGTACTTC
NA	NA	TRBV25-1	TRBJ2-7	CASSAPNSYEQYF	TGTGCCAGCAGTGCCCCAAACTCCTACGAGCAGTACTTC